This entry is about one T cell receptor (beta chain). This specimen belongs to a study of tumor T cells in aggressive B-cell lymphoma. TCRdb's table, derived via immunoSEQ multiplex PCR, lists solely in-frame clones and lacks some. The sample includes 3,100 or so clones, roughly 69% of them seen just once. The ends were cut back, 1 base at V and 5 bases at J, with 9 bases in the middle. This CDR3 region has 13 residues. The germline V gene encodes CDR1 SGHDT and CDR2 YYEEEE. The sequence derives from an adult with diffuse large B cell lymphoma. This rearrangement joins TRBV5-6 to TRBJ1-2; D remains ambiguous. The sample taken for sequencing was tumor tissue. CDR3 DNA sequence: TGTGCCAGCAGCTTGACAGATACTTATGGCTACACCTTC. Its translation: CASSLTDTYGYTF.